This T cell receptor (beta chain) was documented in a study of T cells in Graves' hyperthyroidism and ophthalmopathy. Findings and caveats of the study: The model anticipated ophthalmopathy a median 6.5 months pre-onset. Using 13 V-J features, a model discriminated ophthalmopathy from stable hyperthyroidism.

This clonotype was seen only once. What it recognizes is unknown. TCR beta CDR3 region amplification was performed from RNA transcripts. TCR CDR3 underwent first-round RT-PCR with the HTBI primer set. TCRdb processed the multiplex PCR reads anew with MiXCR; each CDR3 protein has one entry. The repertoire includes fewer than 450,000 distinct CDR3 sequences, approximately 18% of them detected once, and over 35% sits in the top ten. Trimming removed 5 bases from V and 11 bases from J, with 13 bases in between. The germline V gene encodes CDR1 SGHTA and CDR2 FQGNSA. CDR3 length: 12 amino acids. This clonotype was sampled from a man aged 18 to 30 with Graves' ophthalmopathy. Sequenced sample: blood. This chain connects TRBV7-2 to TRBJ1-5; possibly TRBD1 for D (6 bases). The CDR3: CASSPGGGTQHF. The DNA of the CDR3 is TGTGCCAGCAGCCCTGGAGGGGGGACCCAGCATTTT. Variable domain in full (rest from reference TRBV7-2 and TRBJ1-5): GAGVSQSPSNKVTEKGKDVELRCDPISGHTALYWYRQSLGQGLEFLIYFQGNSAPDKSGLPSDRFSAERTGGSVSTLTIQRTQQEDSAVYLCASSPGGGTQHFGDGTRLSIL.